Presented here are 17 T cell receptor beta chains from one specimen sequenced in a study of T and B cells in COVID-19 patients (dated by TCRdb to about 2020). Sequencing relied on an Illumina MiSeq. Multiplex PCR with BIOMED2 TRB-A/B primer pools was used to amplify the TRB rearrangements. TCRdb cleaned the public reads at Q25 with fastp, built clones with MiXCR and kept in-frame beta chains. Entries that share a CDR3 protein sequence are merged under the most common genes and DNA. This sample holds fewer than 8,000 distinct CDR3 sequences; 26% were observed only once. Around 10% of the sample is taken by the ten largest. Genomic DNA extracted from blood, in amounts of about 220-500 ng, served as the starting material for amplifying TRB repertoires. Input material: blood. Receptors were obtained from a human donor with active COVID-19.

The chain couples TRBV11-3 to TRBJ2-1, with D possibly being TRBD1 or TRBD2 (6 bases each). The CDR3 spans 16 residues. Looked up from germline, CDR1 is SGHNT and CDR2 is YENEEA. Trimming stripped 4 bases from V and 7 bases from J, with 20 bases between. The CDR3 region is CASSSRRGASRNEQFF. The CDR3 DNA reads TGTGCCAGCAGCTCCAGGAGGGGGGCTAGCCGGAATGAGCAGTTCTTC.

This clonotype is labeled medium-sized. The rearrangement links TRBV6-2 or TRBV6-3 to TRBJ2-2; TRBD2 is a possible D gene (5 bases). This CDR3 has 16 residues. Germline V lookup: CDR1 MNHEY, CDR2 SVGEGT. The ends were cut back, 5 bases at V and 2 bases at J, with 15 bases in the middle. The CDR3 DNA reads as TGTGCCAGCAGTAATCACGACTACCCAAACACCGGGGAGCTGTTTTTT. This codes for CASSNHDYPNTGELFF.

There are a few counts of this clonotype. The rearrangement uses TRBV20-1 and TRBJ2-1; D is ambiguous. This CDR3 is built from 10 residues. In germline, CDR1 is DFQATT, CDR2 SNEGSKA (reference sequence). Trimming stripped 8 bases from V and 5 bases from J, with 7 bases between. In DNA form, the CDR3 reads TGCAGTCCGAACAACAATGAGCAGTTCTTC. Protein sequence: CSPNNNEQFF.

J is TRBJ1-3 and V is TRBV5-6, with D perhaps matching TRBD1 (5 bases). The CDR3 covers 14 residues. Between the trimmed V and J ends, which lost 6 bases and 1 base, there was a span of 11 bases. Germline V gene data show CDR1 as SGHDT and CDR2 as YYEEEE. CDR3 region: CASTLGGSGNTIYF. The CDR3 nucleotides read TGTGCCAGCACCCTGGGGGGATCTGGAAACACCATATATTTT.

The chain employs TRBV19 and TRBJ1-5, with D possibly being TRBD1 (6 bases). Germline CDR1 reads LNHDA; CDR2 reads SQIVND (reference sequence). Trimming took 1 base from V and 4 from J, leaving 8 bases between them. CDR3 size: 14 residues. CDR3 in amino acids: CASSIAGVNQPQHF. The CDR3 bases are TGTGCCAGTAGTATAGCAGGGGTGAATCAGCCCCAGCATTTT.

This clonotype occurred a few times. This chain joins TRBV5-4 and TRBJ2-7; 10 bases line up with TRBD2. The CDR3 totals 16 residues. V lost 2 bases, J lost 4 bases, and 9 bases stayed unmatched. Germline CDR1 and CDR2: SGHNT and YYREEE (reference sequence). The CDR3 protein is CASSFGGASGSYEQYF. The CDR3 DNA reads as TGTGCCAGCAGCTTCGGCGGGGCTAGCGGGAGTTACGAGCAGTACTTC.

By share, this clonotype counts as medium-sized. J is TRBJ2-1 and V is TRBV12-3 or TRBV12-4, with TRBD2 matching over 7 bases. The length of the CDR3 is 15 residues. V lost 5 bases to trimming and J lost 8 bases; unmatched junction nucleotides: 12. The CDR3 nucleotides read TGTGCCAGCAGTCAAACCGGGGGGAGGGCCTATGAGCAGTTCTTC. This sequence encodes CASSQTGGRAYEQFF.

The rearrangement uses TRBV7-9 and TRBJ2-5; D not resolved. The CDR3 runs to 14 residues. V was clipped by 8 bases and J by 0 bases, with 13 bases between them. Germline CDR1 and CDR2: SEHNR and FQNEAQ (reference sequence). CDR3 nucleotides: TGTGCCAGCGGTGGCTCGAGGTACCAAGAGACCCAGTACTTC. Translated, it gives CASGGSRYQETQYF.

Relative to its sample, this clonotype is medium-sized. The gene calls are TRBV6-5 and TRBJ2-3, with 12 nucleotides matching TRBD2. The germline CDR1 and CDR2 sequences are MNHEY and SVGAGI. This CDR3 region has 16 residues. V trimming: 6 bases; J trimming: 4 bases; junction bases outside the gene matches: 8. For the CDR3, the DNA is TGTGCCAGCAGGCAAGGACTAGCGGGATGGGCAGATACGCAGTATTTT. Its translation is CASRQGLAGWADTQYF.

This clonotype is medium-sized (0.01 to 0.1%) within its sample. V and J are TRBV27 and TRBJ2-7; 7 bases line up with TRBD2. Germline loops: CDR1 MNHEY, CDR2 SMNVEV (reference sequence). The CDR3 has 15 residues. V was pared by 0 bases and J by 4 bases, with 6 bases of the junction left unmatched. In DNA, the CDR3 is TGTGCCAGCAGTTTATCAGGTCTAGCGGATTACGAGCAGTACTTC. This translates into CASSLSGLADYEQYF.

This clonotype was observed a handful of times. The V call is TRBV6-6, the J call TRBJ1-4, with unresolved D. Germline V CDR1 and CDR2: MNHNY, SVGAGI (reference sequence). With 7 bases removed from V and 0 bases from J, the gap between germline ends came to 15 bases. The CDR3 covers 16 residues. The CDR3 nucleotides are TGTGCCAGCAAAGACCACCCCGGGACAACTAATGAAAAACTGTTTTTT. Translating it yields CASKDHPGTTNEKLFF.

Judged by abundance, this clonotype is medium-sized. The rearrangement uses TRBV6-5 and TRBJ2-4; 9 bases are shared with TRBD1. V lost 6 bases, J lost 1 base, and 7 bases stayed unmatched. This CDR3 comprises 16 residues. Per the germline V gene, CDR1 is MNHEY and CDR2 is SVGAGI. The CDR3, as DNA: TGTGCCAGCAGCACCCGACAGGGGGTGGCCAAAAACATTCAGTACTTC. Protein sequence: CASSTRQGVAKNIQYF.

This chain links TRBV7-2 with TRBJ1-4; unclear D gene. Germline CDR1 and CDR2: SGHTA and FQGNSA. The CDR3 contains 16 residues. The germline V and J ends were trimmed by 1 base and 12 bases, with 21 bases remaining between them. The CDR3, as DNA: TGTGCCAGCAGCTTAGACGCTATCCCCACGTCTCAGGAACTGTTTTTT. This sequence encodes CASSLDAIPTSQELFF. The full variable domain, with the rest looked up from reference TRBV7-2 and TRBJ1-4, is GAGVSQSPSNKVTEKGKDVELRCDPISGHTALYWYRQSLGQGLEFLIYFQGNSAPDKSGLPSDRFSAERTGGSVSTLTIQRTQQEDSAVYLCASSLDAIPTSQELFFGSGTQLSVL.

This clonotype was recorded many times. This chain links TRBV12-3 or TRBV12-4 with TRBJ1-2; no firm D call. CDR3 length: 12 residues. V was clipped by 2 bases and J by 4 bases, with 5 bases between them. This chain's CDR3 is CASSLQFYGYTF. In DNA, the CDR3 is TGTGCCAGCAGTTTACAGTTCTATGGCTACACCTTC.

This clonotype is classed as medium-sized (0.01 to 0.1%). J is TRBJ2-7 and V is TRBV19; TRBD1 might be the D (6 bases). The germline V and J ends were trimmed by 6 bases and 3 bases, with 15 bases remaining between them. The V gene's germline CDR1 is LNHDA and CDR2 SQIVND (reference sequence). This CDR3 is built from 14 residues. The CDR3 coding sequence is TGTGCCAGTAGACAGGGTCGGGGTATCTACGAGCAGTACTTC. Amino acids: CASRQGRGIYEQYF.

Concerning this clonotype: A read error is possible here, since a much larger clone lies one base away. The rearrangement joins TRBV5-6 to TRBJ1-2; the match to TRBD1 covers 7 bases. Germline lookup yields CDR1 SGHDT and CDR2 YYEEEE. The CDR3 runs to 13 residues. The CDR3 spells CASSFGTDYRYTF. CDR3 nucleotides: TGTGCCAGCAGCTTCGGGACAGACTATCGCTACACCTTC.

By share of the sample, this clonotype is medium-sized. This chain links TRBV6-5 with TRBJ2-1; 10 nucleotides match TRBD2. The germline V gene has CDR1 MNHEY and CDR2 SVGAGI. Trimming cost V 0 bases and J 10 bases; bases outside gene matches: 6. The CDR3 loop spans 15 amino acids. The CDR3 nucleotides are TGTGCCAGCAGTTACTCCCTAGCGGGAGCACGGGAGCAGTTCTTC. Translating gives CASSYSLAGAREQFF.